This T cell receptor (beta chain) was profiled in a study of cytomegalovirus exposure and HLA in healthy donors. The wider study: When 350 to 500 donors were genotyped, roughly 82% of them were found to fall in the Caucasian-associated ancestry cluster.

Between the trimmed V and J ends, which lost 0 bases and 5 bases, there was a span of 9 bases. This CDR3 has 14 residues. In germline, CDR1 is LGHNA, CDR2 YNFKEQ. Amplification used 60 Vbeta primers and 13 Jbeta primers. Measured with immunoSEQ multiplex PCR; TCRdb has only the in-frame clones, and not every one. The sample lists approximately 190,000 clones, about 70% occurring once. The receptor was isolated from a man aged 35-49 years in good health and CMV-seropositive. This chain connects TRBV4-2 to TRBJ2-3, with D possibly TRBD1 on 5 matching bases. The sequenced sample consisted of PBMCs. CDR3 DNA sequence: TGTGCCAGCAGCCAAGACCAGGGTCTAGATACGCAGTATTTT. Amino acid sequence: CASSQDQGLDTQYF.